Listed below are T cell receptor beta chains from one sample, sequenced in a study of cytomegalovirus exposure and HLA in healthy donors. Only in-frame clones appear in the TCRdb table, and some are missing; sequencing was by immunoSEQ multiplex PCR. The table includes about 130,000 clones, approximately 82% detected once. Source material: PBMCs. The receptor source for this set is a female donor in good health and CMV-seronegative. Each CDR3 is given without its conserved first and last residue. D genes are given only for firm matches.

j_gene | len | d_gene | v_gene | CDR3aa
TRBJ2-5 | 12 | NA | TRBV5-1 | ASSLADSKETQY
TRBJ2-5 | 11 | TRBD1 | TRBV10-3 | ASTGGTGETQY
TRBJ1-2 | 14 | NA | TRBV5-5 | ASSLSHNTINYGYT
TRBJ2-7 | 13 | TRBD2 | TRBV5-4 | ASSLVGTSAREQY
TRBJ2-1 | 10 | TRBD1 | TRBV7-9 | ASSYRGNEQF
TRBJ1-1 | 13 | NA | TRBV6-5 | ASSYDGTLNTEAF
TRBJ1-1 | 12 | NA | TRBV29-1 | SVLMRQQNTEAF
TRBJ2-7 | 13 | NA | TRBV11-3 | ASSLGSSSPYEQY
TRBJ2-6 | 18 | TRBD1 | TRBV5-4 | ASSSRRWDRGSSGANVLT
TRBJ2-1 | 13 | TRBD1 | TRBV7-9 | ASSPRDRGGNEQF
TRBJ2-1 | 14 | NA | TRBV19 | ASSKWVRTAYNEQF
TRBJ2-7 | 10 | TRBD1 | TRBV5-1 | ASGQDSYEQY
TRBJ2-7 | 13 | TRBD2 | TRBV2 | ASSEGLAVSYEQY
TRBJ2-5 | 10 | TRBD2 | TRBV7-3 | ASSRLAETLH
TRBJ2-1 | 13 | NA | TRBV9 | ASSVVAVGVNEQF
TRBJ2-7 | 11 | NA | TRBV6-1 | ASSEVGYYEQY
TRBJ2-1 | 13 | NA | TRBV11-2 | ASSLFKGIGYEQF
TRBJ2-1 | 13 | TRBD2 | TRBV7-9 | ASSPAGGILNEQF
TRBJ1-3 | 13 | NA | TRBV18 | ASSPSGDSGNTIY
TRBJ2-7 | 15 | TRBD2 | TRBV4-3 | ASSQEVAGGSSYEQY
TRBJ1-5 | 13 | NA | TRBV28 | ASSDRDHLWQPQH
TRBJ2-5 | 14 | TRBD2 | TRBV10-3 | AISEGGAGVGETQY
TRBJ1-1 | 13 | NA | TRBV10-3 | AISDWEGEYTEAF
TRBJ2-7 | 12 | NA | TRBV4-3 | ASSQDFKGYEQY
TRBJ1-1 | 11 | TRBD1 | TRBV29-1 | SAGDRGLLEAF
TRBJ2-7 | 12 | TRBD1 | TRBV5-4 | ASSFSGGSYEQY
TRBJ2-5 | 14 | TRBD2 | TRBV7-7 | ASSLGLAGGRETQY
TRBJ1-2 | 13 | NA | TRBV6-6 | ASSYSSTATYGYT
TRBJ2-5 | 14 | NA | TRBV7-9 | ASNPRVGGLKETQY